This is a list of T cell receptor beta chains from one sample in a study of T-cell reconstitution after alpha-beta-depleted transplantation in children. MiXCR, applied by TCRdb to the PCR reads, yields one record per CDR3 protein. Seen here are more than 200,000 distinct CDR3 sequences, more than 20% observed once, and the top ten hold roughly 5%. The input for sequencing was PBMCs, mostly from graft donor cells, taken 360 days after TCRalphabeta/CD19-depleted stem cell transplant. The source of these receptors is a female patient under 10 years old who had a stem cell transplant for congenital amegakaryocytic thrombocytopenia, so the T cells may come from the graft donor. Both conserved end residues are trimmed from each CDR3.

J gene: TRBJ2-7
V gene: TRBV29-1
CDR3 protein: SVGRTGSPYEQY

J gene: TRBJ2-1
V gene: TRBV12-3/TRBV12-4
CDR3 protein: ASSPGLAVYNEQF

J gene: TRBJ1-1
V gene: TRBV2
CDR3 protein: ASSEGQMNTEAF

J gene: TRBJ2-2
V gene: TRBV23-1
CDR3 protein: ASSPIGPERTPGSCF

J gene: TRBJ2-1
V gene: TRBV20-1
CDR3 protein: SAETAGGYNEQF

J gene: TRBJ1-5
V gene: TRBV5-1
CDR3 protein: ASSLGTGEDQPQH

J gene: TRBJ1-3
V gene: TRBV7-6
CDR3 protein: ASSLAGPSSGNTIY

J gene: TRBJ2-5
V gene: TRBV3-1
CDR3 protein: ASSQNTRGSWETQY

J gene: TRBJ2-1
V gene: TRBV5-1
CDR3 protein: ASSLGVVGYNEQF

J gene: TRBJ2-7
V gene: TRBV28
CDR3 protein: ASSLLSREQY

J gene: TRBJ1-3
V gene: TRBV7-9
CDR3 protein: ASSQTGGGNTIY

J gene: TRBJ2-1
V gene: TRBV5-1
CDR3 protein: ASSLAGTGASSYNEQF

J gene: TRBJ1-5
V gene: TRBV4-3
CDR3 protein: ASSQSHGNQPQH

J gene: TRBJ2-7
V gene: TRBV11-2
CDR3 protein: ASSPRRTGYEQY

J gene: TRBJ1-3
V gene: TRBV12-3/TRBV12-4
CDR3 protein: ASSLGNTIY

J gene: TRBJ2-2
V gene: TRBV3-1
CDR3 protein: ASSQQSHTGELF

J gene: TRBJ2-7
V gene: TRBV5-1
CDR3 protein: ASSLIGLAGLPTLQY

J gene: TRBJ2-2
V gene: TRBV6-1
CDR3 protein: ASSDREIHTGELF

J gene: TRBJ2-2
V gene: TRBV5-1
CDR3 protein: ASRRVNTGELF

J gene: TRBJ2-5
V gene: TRBV7-2
CDR3 protein: ASSRGQRETQY